The 26 T cell receptor beta chains given below trace back to one sample, sequenced in a study of blood T cell repertoires in COVID-19. TCRdb's copy holds only in-frame clones and misses some; the assay was immunoSEQ multiplex PCR. The top ten hold roughly 3.6% of the sample, which has roughly 130,000 clones, about 90% seen once. Input material: peripheral blood. The receptors were gathered from a woman aged 55 to 70 with acute or convalescent COVID-19.

The chain is built from TRBV6-5 and TRBJ2-1; TRBD2 might be the D (6 bases). Germline CDR1 MNHEY, CDR2 SVGAGI. Trimming pared 2 bases from V and 3 bases from J, leaving 11 bases between. The CDR3 is 15 residues long. Written as DNA, the CDR3 is TGTGCCAGCAGTTACGAGGGGACTGACTACAATGAGCAGTTCTTC. It encodes CASSYEGTDYNEQFF.

The rearrangement links TRBV20-1 to TRBJ2-5, with no clear D. Between the trimmed V and J ends, which lost 3 bases and 5 bases, there was a span of 10 bases. This CDR3 spans 12 amino acids. Germline assignment: CDR1 DFQATT and CDR2 SNEGSKA (reference sequence). This CDR3 reads CSASSSRETQYF. In DNA form, the CDR3 reads TGCAGTGCTAGTAGTAGTCGGGAGACCCAGTACTTC.

V gene TRBV3-1 (or the pseudogene TRBV3-2) combines with J gene TRBJ2-7, with 7 bases fitting TRBD2. Trimming removed 3 bases from V and 4 bases from J; junction bases left unmatched: 0. CDR1 LGHDT and CDR2 YNNKEL come from the germline V gene (reference sequence). The CDR3 is 12 residues long. CDR3 residues: CASSHGGYEQYV. The CDR3 DNA sequence: TGTGCCAGCAGCCACGGGGGGTACGAGCAGTACGTC.

The chain joins TRBV6-5 to TRBJ2-7; D might be TRBD2 (6 bases). The CDR3 has 14 amino acids. V shed 5 bases and J shed 5 bases, with 16 bases lying between them. CDR1 MNHEY and CDR2 SVGAGI come from the germline V gene. The CDR3 here is CASSRLGGQDEQYV. The CDR3 DNA reads TGTGCCAGCAGTCGCCTTGGAGGGCAGGACGAGCAGTACGTC.

V and J are TRBV5-4 and TRBJ1-2; no clear D gene. The CDR3 totals 14 residues. V gave up 1 base and J gave up 4 bases, with 11 bases separating them. The V gene's germline CDR1 is SGHNT and CDR2 YYREEE (reference sequence). CDR3: CASSLSGLSYGYTF. Written as DNA, the CDR3 is TGTGCCAGCAGCTTGTCCGGTTTATCCTATGGCTACACCTTC.

This chain uses TRBV9 with TRBJ2-2; D is unresolved. The CDR3 runs 16 residues. V was pared by 0 bases and J by 1 base, with 10 bases between. Germline V CDR1 and CDR2: SGDLS, YYNGEE. The DNA for the CDR3 is TGTGCCAGCAGCGTAGGAACGGGTATGAACACCGGGGAGCTGTTTTTT. Translation: CASSVGTGMNTGELFF.

V usage is TRBV6-5 and J usage is TRBJ2-2; 9 bases are shared with TRBD2. Trimming at V came to 4 bases and at J to 5 bases, leaving 5 bases not matched to a gene. CDR3 size: 15 residues. Germline assignment: CDR1 MNHEY and CDR2 SVGAGI. The CDR3 region has the DNA TGTGCCAGCAGTTCCGCGGGAGGGCGTACCGGGGAGCTGTTTTTT. It codes for CASSSAGGRTGELFF.

The chain links TRBV10-1 to TRBJ1-5, with TRBD1 as a possible D gene (5 bases). CDR1 is WNHNN and CDR2 is SYGVQD in the germline V gene (reference sequence). Trimming cost V 0 bases and J 9 bases, with 9 bases left between them. This CDR3 spans 13 amino acids. The CDR3 region is CASSESGGRPQHF. In DNA form, the CDR3 reads TGCGCCAGCAGTGAGTCCGGGGGAAGGCCCCAGCATTTT.

V gene TRBV15 combines with J gene TRBJ1-2, with D perhaps TRBD1 (6 bases). The germline V gene has CDR1 LNHNV and CDR2 YYDKDF (reference sequence). The CDR3 sequence is 17 residues long. Trimming shortened V by 0 bases and J by 2 bases, and 16 bases separated the two germline ends. Here the CDR3 reads CATSRDSLEGVNYGYTF. In DNA form, the CDR3 reads TGTGCCACCAGCAGAGATTCCTTAGAGGGGGTGAACTATGGCTACACCTTC.

This chain links TRBV5-5 with TRBJ2-1; D gene unclear. V lost 4 bases to trimming and J lost 8 bases, with 16 bases between them. This CDR3 has 14 amino acids. CDR1 and CDR2 from the germline V gene are SGHKS and YYEKEE (reference sequence). CDR3 sequence: CASSLDGSSDEQFF. The CDR3 DNA sequence: TGTGCCAGCAGCCTTGACGGGTCAAGCGATGAGCAGTTCTTC. The whole variable domain, remainder taken from reference TRBV5-5 and TRBJ2-1, is DAGVTQSPTHLIKTRGQQVTLRCSPISGHKSVSWYQQVLGQGPQFIFQYYEKEERGRGNFPDRFSARQFPNYSSELNVNALLLGDSALYLCASSLDGSSDEQFFGPGTRLTVL.

This clone showed up just a few times. V usage is TRBV5-1 and J usage is TRBJ1-6; D possibly corresponds to TRBD1 (5 bases). The germline CDR1 and CDR2 sequences are SGHRS and YFSETQ. The CDR3 contains 14 residues. Trimming cost V 3 bases and J 7 bases, with 11 bases left between them. The CDR3 DNA reads as TGCGCCAGCAGCTGGCAGGGAGGCAATTCACCCCTCCACTTT. Protein product: CASSWQGGNSPLHF.

The chain is built from TRBV5-1 and TRBJ2-6, with D possibly being TRBD2 (6 bases). Germline assignment: CDR1 SGHRS and CDR2 YFSETQ. This CDR3 is built from 13 residues. V dropped 3 bases and J dropped 8 bases, with 9 bases sitting between them. The CDR3 DNA reads as TGCGCCAGCAGCTCGGGGGATACCAACGTCCTGACTTTC. Its protein is CASSSGDTNVLTF.

The V call is TRBV19, the J call TRBJ1-5, with D possibly being TRBD1 (5 bases). Deletions cut 6 bases from V and 9 bases from J, with 9 bases between. The CDR3 consists of 11 residues. Germline CDR1 and CDR2: LNHDA and SQIVND (reference sequence). In DNA, the CDR3 is TGTGCCAGTAGGCGGGGGGGGCCCCAGCATTTT. Its translation: CASRRGGPQHF.

The chain employs TRBV6-5 and TRBJ2-2, with D possibly being TRBD1 (6 bases). Trimming left V 8 bases short and J 0 bases short, with 10 bases between. The V gene's germline CDR1 is MNHEY and CDR2 SVGAGI. The CDR3 sequence is 14 residues long. As DNA, the CDR3 is TGTGCCAGCGTGGGGGCTACGAACACCGGGGAGCTGTTTTTT. Protein product: CASVGATNTGELFF.

The CDR3 DNA follows: TGTGCCAGCAGGTACAGGGGAGAGACCCAGTACTTC. It is translated as CASRYRGETQYF. The chain couples TRBV5-8 to TRBJ2-5, with TRBD1 identical over 7 bases. CDR3 size: 12 residues. From germline, CDR1 is SGHTS and CDR2 YDEGEE. V lost 5 bases, J lost 4 bases, and 2 bases stayed unmatched.

This clone was seen only once. The chain employs TRBV6-1 and TRBJ1-5; D gene ambiguous. The CDR3 is made up of 15 amino acids. The germline V and J ends were trimmed by 2 bases and 2 bases, with 10 bases remaining between them. The V gene's germline CDR1 is MNHNS and CDR2 SASEGT. CDR3 amino acids: CASSESIGGNQPQHF. DNA of the CDR3: TGTGCCAGCAGTGAATCCATTGGAGGCAATCAGCCCCAGCATTTT.

The V and J genes are TRBV19 and TRBJ2-7; no reliable D call. V was clipped by 3 bases and J by 2 bases, with 11 bases between them. The germline CDR1 and CDR2 sequences are LNHDA and SQIVND (reference sequence). This CDR3 is built from 14 residues. The CDR3 DNA sequence: TGTGCCAGTAGTATTTCTGGCGGAACCTACGAGCAGTACTTC. It is translated as CASSISGGTYEQYF.

The V gene is TRBV2, the J gene TRBJ1-2, with D uncertain. The CDR3 extends over 13 amino acids. V shed 5 bases and J shed 2 bases, with 9 bases lying between them. Germline assignment: CDR1 SNHLY and CDR2 FYNNEI. The CDR3: CASSPEENYGYTF. CDR3 sequence (DNA): TGTGCCAGCAGTCCCGAGGAGAACTATGGCTACACCTTC.

The chain uses TRBV9 and TRBJ2-2; D not certain. Looked up from germline, CDR1 is SGDLS and CDR2 is YYNGEE. This CDR3 comprises 17 residues. V dropped 0 bases and J dropped 6 bases, with 18 bases sitting between them. For the CDR3, the DNA is TGTGCCAGCAGCGTAGGAGGATCCCTCCGTGTATCCGGGGAGCTGTTTTTT. Translated, it gives CASSVGGSLRVSGELFF.

This clone occurred once. This chain joins TRBV6-6 and TRBJ2-3; TRBD1 might be the D (6 bases). This CDR3 is 14 amino acids long. Germline V gene data show CDR1 as MNHNY and CDR2 as SVGAGI (reference sequence). V dropped 8 bases and J dropped 3 bases, with 15 bases sitting between them. CDR3 loop: CASRDQGTTDTQYF. CDR3 coding DNA: TGTGCCAGCCGGGACCAGGGGACGACAGATACGCAGTATTTT.

This rearrangement joins TRBV7-9 to TRBJ1-1; no reliable D call. CDR1 SEHNR and CDR2 FQNEAQ come from the germline V gene (reference sequence). The CDR3 extends over 14 amino acids. Between the trimmed V and J ends, which lost 3 bases and 1 base, there was a span of 9 bases. The CDR3: CASSFEAENTEAFF. DNA of the CDR3: TGTGCCAGCAGCTTTGAGGCGGAGAACACTGAAGCTTTCTTT. Drawing the rest from reference TRBV7-9 and TRBJ1-1, the complete variable domain is DTGVSQNPRHKITKRGQNVTFRCDPISEHNRLYWYRQTLGQGPEFLTYFQNEAQLEKSRLLSDRFSAERPKGSFSTLEIQRTEQGDSAMYLCASSFEAENTEAFFGQGTRLTVV.

This clone was observed once. This chain links TRBV9 with TRBJ2-3; 9 positions match TRBD2. Germline lookup yields CDR1 SGDLS and CDR2 YYNGEE. The V segment lost 0 bases and the J segment 0 bases; nucleotides outside the gene matches: 8. The CDR3 consists of 18 residues. This chain's CDR3 is CASSVGLAGLASTDTQYF. CDR3 nucleotides: TGTGCCAGCAGCGTAGGGCTAGCGGGACTCGCTAGCACAGATACGCAGTATTTT.

The chain uses TRBV5-7 and TRBJ1-2; D possibly corresponds to TRBD1 (6 bases). TRBV5-7 is an ORF for which the function is uncertain. V was shortened by 0 bases and J by 2 bases, with 11 bases between the two germline ends. CDR3 length: 15 residues. CDR3 protein: CASSLALTGNYGYTF. In DNA, the CDR3 is TGTGCCAGCAGCTTGGCCCTAACAGGGAACTATGGCTACACCTTC.

This clone was counted only a few times. The chain couples TRBV2 to TRBJ1-2, with a weak D call TRBD1 (5 bases). V was pared by 5 bases and J by 3 bases, with 10 bases between. Germline V CDR1 and CDR2: SNHLY, FYNNEI. This CDR3 is 13 amino acids long. Here the CDR3 reads CASSPRQYYGYTF. CDR3 DNA sequence: TGTGCCAGCAGTCCCCGACAGTACTATGGCTACACCTTC. Full variable domain (rest looked up from reference TRBV2 and TRBJ1-2): EPEVTQTPSHQVTQMGQEVILRCVPISNHLYFYWYRQILGQKVEFLVSFYNNEISEKSEIFDDQFSVERPDGSNFTLKIRSTKLEDSAMYFCASSPRQYYGYTFGSGTRLTVV.

V is TRBV7-9 and J is TRBJ1-1, with D possibly TRBD1 on 5 matching bases. Germline values: CDR1 SEHNR, CDR2 FQNEAQ (reference sequence). The ends were cut back, 9 bases at V and 2 bases at J, with 13 bases in the middle. The CDR3 has 13 residues. The CDR3 loop is CARSGVINTEAFF. The CDR3 coding sequence is TGTGCCAGGTCGGGGGTTATAAACACTGAAGCTTTCTTT.

This sequence joins TRBV28 and TRBJ2-7; 13 bases match TRBD2. V dropped 3 bases and J dropped 3; count of bases not matched to a gene: 5. CDR3 size: 16 residues. The V gene's germline CDR1 is MDHEN and CDR2 SYDVKM. The CDR3 bases are TGTGCCAGCAGTTTTCAACGGACTAGCGGGAGCTACGAGCAGTACTTC. Amino acids: CASSFQRTSGSYEQYF.